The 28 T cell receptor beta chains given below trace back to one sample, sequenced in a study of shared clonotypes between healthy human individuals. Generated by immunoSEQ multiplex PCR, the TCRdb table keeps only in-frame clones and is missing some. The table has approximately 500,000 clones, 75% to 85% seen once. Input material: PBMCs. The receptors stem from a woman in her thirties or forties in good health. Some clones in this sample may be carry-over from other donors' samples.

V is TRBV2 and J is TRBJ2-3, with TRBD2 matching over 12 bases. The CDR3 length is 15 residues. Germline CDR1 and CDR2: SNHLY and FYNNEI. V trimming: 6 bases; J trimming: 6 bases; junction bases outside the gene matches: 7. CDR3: CASRTSGSLRDTQYF. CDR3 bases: TGTGCCAGCAGGACTAGCGGGAGCCTCCGGGATACGCAGTATTTT.

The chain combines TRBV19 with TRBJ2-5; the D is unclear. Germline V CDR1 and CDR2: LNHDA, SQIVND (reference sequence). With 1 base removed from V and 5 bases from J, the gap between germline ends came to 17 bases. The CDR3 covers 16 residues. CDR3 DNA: TGTGCCAGTAGTATAGGCGACCAGTCATTCGGGGAGACCCAGTACTTC. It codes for CASSIGDQSFGETQYF.

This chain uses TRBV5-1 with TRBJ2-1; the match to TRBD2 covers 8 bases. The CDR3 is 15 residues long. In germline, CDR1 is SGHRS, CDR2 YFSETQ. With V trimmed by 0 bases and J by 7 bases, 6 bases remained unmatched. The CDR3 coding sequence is TGCGCCAGCAGCTTGGGAGCGGGAGCAAGGAATGAGCAGTTCTTC. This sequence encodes CASSLGAGARNEQFF.

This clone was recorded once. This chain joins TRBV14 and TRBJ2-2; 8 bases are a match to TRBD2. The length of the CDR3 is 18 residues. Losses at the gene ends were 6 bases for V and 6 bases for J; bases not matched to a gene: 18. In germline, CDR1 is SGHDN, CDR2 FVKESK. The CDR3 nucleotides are TGTGCCAGCAGGTCCACCCTTAGAGCGGGAGTTAGCGCCGGGGAGCTGTTTTTT. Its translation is CASRSTLRAGVSAGELFF. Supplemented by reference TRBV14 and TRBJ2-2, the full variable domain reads EAGVTQFPSHSVIEKGQTVTLRCDPISGHDNLYWYRRVMGKEIKFLLHFVKESKQDESGMPNNRFLAERTGGTYSTLKVQPAELEDSGVYFCASRSTLRAGVSAGELFFGEGSRLTVL.

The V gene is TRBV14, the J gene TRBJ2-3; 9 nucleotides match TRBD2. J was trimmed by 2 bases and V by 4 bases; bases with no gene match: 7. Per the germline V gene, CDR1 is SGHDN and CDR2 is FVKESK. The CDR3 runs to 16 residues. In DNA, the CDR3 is TGTGCCAGCAGCCCCGGACTAGCGAGAAACACAGATACGCAGTATTTT. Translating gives CASSPGLARNTDTQYF.

CDR3 sequence: CASTRDREETQYF. CDR3 nucleotide sequence: TGTGCCAGTACCAGGGACAGGGAAGAGACCCAGTACTTC. The chain couples TRBV6-1 to TRBJ2-5; 9 nucleotides agree with TRBD1. The CDR3 length is 13 residues. Germline assignment: CDR1 MNHNS and CDR2 SASEGT. V trimming: 9 bases; J trimming: 3 bases; junction bases outside the gene matches: 5.

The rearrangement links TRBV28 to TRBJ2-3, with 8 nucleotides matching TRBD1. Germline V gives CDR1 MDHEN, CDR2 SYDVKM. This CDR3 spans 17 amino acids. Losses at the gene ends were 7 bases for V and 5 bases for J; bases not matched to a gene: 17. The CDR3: CASNVGIQGGLEDTQYF. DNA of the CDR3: TGTGCCAGCAACGTGGGGATACAGGGGGGCCTTGAAGATACGCAGTATTTT. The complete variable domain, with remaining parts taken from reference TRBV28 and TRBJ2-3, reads DVKVTQSSRYLVKRTGEKVFLECVQDMDHENMFWYRQDPGLGLRLIYFSYDVKMKEKGDIPEGYSVSREKKERFSLILESASTNQTSMYLCASNVGIQGGLEDTQYFGPGTRLTVL.

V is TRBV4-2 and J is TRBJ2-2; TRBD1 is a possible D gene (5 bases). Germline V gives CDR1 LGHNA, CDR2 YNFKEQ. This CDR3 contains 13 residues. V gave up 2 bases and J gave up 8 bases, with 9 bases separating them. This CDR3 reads CASSQQGTGELFF. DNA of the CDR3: TGTGCCAGCAGCCAACAGGGCACAGGGGAGCTGTTTTTT.

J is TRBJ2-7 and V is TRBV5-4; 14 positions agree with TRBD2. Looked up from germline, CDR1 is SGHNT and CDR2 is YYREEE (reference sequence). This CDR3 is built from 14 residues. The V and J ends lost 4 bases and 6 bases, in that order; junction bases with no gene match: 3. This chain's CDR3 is CASSPGLAGGEQYF. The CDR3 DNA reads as TGTGCCAGCAGCCCCGGACTAGCGGGAGGCGAGCAGTACTTC.

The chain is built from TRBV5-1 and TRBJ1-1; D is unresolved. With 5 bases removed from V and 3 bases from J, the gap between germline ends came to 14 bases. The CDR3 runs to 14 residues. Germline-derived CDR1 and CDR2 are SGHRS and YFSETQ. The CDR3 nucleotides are TGCGCCAGCAGTTCCTATCTACGGGACACTGAAGCTTTCTTT. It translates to CASSSYLRDTEAFF.

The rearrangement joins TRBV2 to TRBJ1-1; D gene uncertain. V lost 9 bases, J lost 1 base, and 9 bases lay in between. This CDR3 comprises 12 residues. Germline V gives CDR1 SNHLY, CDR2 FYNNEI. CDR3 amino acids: CASGMKNTEAFF. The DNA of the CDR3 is TGTGCCAGTGGTATGAAGAACACTGAAGCTTTCTTT.

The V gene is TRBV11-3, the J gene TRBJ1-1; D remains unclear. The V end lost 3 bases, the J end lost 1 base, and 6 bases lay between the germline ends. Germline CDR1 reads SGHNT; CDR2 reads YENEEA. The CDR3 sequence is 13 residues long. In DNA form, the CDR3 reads TGTGCCAGCAGCTTTTCAGGGAACACTGAAGCTTTCTTT. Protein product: CASSFSGNTEAFF. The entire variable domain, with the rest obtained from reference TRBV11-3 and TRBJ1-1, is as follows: EAGVVQSPRYKIIEKKQPVAFWCNPISGHNTLYWYLQNLGQGPELLIRYENEEAVDDSQLPKDRFSAERLKGVDSTLKIQPAELGDSAVYLCASSFSGNTEAFFGQGTRLTVV.

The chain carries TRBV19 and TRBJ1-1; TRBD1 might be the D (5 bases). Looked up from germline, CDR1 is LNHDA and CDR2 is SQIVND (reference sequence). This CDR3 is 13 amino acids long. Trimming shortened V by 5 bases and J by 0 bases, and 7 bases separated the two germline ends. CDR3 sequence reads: CASSPQVNTEAFF. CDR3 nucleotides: TGTGCCAGTAGTCCACAGGTGAACACTGAAGCTTTCTTT.

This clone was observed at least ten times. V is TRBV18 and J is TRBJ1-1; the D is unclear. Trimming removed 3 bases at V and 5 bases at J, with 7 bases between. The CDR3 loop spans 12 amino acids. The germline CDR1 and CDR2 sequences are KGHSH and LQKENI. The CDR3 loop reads CASSPAETEAFF. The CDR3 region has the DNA TGTGCCAGCTCACCGGCAGAAACTGAAGCTTTCTTT.

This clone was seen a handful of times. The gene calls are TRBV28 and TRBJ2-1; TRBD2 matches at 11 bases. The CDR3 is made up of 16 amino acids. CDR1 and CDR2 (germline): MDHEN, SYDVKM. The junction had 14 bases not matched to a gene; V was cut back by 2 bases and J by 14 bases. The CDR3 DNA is TGTGCCAGCAGTTTAAGTGGTCGGCTAGCGGGGGGCTTGGAGTTCTTC. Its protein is CASSLSGRLAGGLEFF.

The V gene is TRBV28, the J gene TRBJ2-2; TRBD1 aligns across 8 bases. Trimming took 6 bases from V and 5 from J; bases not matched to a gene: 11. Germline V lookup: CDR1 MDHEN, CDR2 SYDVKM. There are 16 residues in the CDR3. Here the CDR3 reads CASRRTGTGRTGELFF. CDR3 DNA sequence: TGTGCCAGCAGACGCACCGGGACAGGTCGGACCGGGGAGCTGTTTTTT.

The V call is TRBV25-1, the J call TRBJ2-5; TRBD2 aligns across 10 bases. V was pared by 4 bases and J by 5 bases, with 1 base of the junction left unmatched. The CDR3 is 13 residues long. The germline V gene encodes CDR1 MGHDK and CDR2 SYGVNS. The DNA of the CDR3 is TGTGCCAGCAGTGCAGCGGGGGGGGAGACCCAGTACTTC. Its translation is CASSAAGGETQYF. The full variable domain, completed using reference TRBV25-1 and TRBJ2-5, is EADIYQTPRYLVIGTGKKITLECSQTMGHDKMYWYQQDPGMELHLIHYSYGVNSTEKGDLSSESTVSRIRTEHFPLTLESARPSHTSQYLCASSAAGGETQYFGPGTRLLVL.

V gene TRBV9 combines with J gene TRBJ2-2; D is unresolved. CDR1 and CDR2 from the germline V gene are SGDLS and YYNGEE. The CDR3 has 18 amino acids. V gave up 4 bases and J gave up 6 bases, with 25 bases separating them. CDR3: CASSLISMDSSYAGELFF. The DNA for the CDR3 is TGTGCCAGCAGCCTGATTTCGATGGATTCTTCGTATGCCGGGGAGCTGTTTTTT. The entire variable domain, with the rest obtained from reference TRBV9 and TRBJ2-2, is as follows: DSGVTQTPKHLITATGQRVTLRCSPRSGDLSVYWYQQSLDQGLQFLIQYYNGEERAKGNILERFSAQQFPDLHSELNLSSLELGDSALYFCASSLISMDSSYAGELFFGEGSRLTVL.

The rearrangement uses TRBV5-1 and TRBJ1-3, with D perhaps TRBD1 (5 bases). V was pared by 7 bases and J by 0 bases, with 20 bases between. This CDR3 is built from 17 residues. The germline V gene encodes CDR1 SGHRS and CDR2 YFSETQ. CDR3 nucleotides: TGCGCCAGCGCCTCTGGTCAGGGAGCGGACTCTGGAAACACCATATATTTT. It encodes CASASGQGADSGNTIYF.

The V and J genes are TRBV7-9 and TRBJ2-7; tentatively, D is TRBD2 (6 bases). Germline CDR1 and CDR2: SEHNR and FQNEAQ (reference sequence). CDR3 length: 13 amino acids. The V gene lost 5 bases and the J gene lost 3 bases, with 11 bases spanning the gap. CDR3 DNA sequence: TGTGCCAGCAGCATCCGGGGGAACTACGAGCAGTACTTC. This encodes CASSIRGNYEQYF.

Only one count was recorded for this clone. In nucleotides, the CDR3 is TGTGCCTGGAGTGTAACAGGCAGGGGGGGGAGGAATACGCAGTATTTT. This translates into CAWSVTGRGGRNTQYF. The rearrangement links TRBV30 to TRBJ2-3; D is perhaps TRBD1 or TRBD2 (7 bases each). V was clipped by 0 bases and J by 7 bases, with 20 bases between them. Germline V gene sequence: CDR1 GTSNPN, CDR2 SVGIG (reference sequence). The CDR3 spans 16 residues.

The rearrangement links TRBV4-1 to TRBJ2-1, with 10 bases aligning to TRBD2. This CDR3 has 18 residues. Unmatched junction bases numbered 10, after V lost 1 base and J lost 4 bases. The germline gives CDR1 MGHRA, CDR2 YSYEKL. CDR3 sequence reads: CASSQALAGTSLYNEQFF. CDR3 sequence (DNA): TGCGCCAGCAGCCAAGCACTAGCGGGAACGAGTCTATACAATGAGCAGTTCTTC.

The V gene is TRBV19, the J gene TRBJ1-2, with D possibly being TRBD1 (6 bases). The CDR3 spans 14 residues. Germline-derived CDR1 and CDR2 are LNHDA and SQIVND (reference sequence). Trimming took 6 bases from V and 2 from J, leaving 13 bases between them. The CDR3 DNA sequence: TGTGCCAGTAGGCATTGGGACAAGAACTATGGCTACACCTTC. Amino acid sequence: CASRHWDKNYGYTF.

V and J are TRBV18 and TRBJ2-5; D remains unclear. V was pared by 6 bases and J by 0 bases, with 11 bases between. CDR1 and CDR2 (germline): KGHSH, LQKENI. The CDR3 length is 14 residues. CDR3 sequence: CASSPTAHQETQYF. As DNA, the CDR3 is TGTGCCAGCTCCCCTACAGCGCACCAAGAGACCCAGTACTTC. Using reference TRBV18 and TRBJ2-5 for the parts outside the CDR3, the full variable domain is NAGVMQNPRHLVRRRGQEARLRCSPMKGHSHVYWYRQLPEEGLKFMVYLQKENIIDESGMPKERFSAEFPKEGPSILRIQQVVRGDSAAYFCASSPTAHQETQYFGPGTRLLVL.

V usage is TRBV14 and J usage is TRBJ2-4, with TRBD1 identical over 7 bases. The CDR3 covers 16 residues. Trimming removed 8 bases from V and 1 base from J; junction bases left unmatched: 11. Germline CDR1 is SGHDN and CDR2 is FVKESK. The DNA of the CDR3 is TGTGCCAGCGCGCAAACGACAGGGTTGGCCAAAAACATTCAGTACTTC. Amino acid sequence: CASAQTTGLAKNIQYF.

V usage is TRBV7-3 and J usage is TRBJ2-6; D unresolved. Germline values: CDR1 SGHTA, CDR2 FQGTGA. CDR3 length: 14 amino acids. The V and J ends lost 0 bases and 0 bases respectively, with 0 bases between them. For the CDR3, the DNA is TGTGCCAGCAGCTTAACCTCTGGGGCCAACGTCCTGACTTTC. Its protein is CASSLTSGANVLTF.

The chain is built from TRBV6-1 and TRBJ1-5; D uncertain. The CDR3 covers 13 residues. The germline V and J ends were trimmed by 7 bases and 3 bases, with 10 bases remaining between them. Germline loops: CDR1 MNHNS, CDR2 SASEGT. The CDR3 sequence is CASMVGYNQPQHF. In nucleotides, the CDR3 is TGTGCCAGCATGGTGGGTTACAATCAGCCCCAGCATTTT.

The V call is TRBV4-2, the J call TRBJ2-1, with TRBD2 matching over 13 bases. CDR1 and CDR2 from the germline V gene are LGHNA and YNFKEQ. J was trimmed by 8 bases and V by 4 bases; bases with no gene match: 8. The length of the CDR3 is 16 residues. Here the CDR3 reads CASSPRTSGSGYEQFF. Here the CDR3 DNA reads TGTGCCAGCAGCCCAAGGACTAGCGGGAGTGGATATGAGCAGTTCTTC.